The 9 T cell receptor beta chains given below trace back to one sample, sequenced in a study of T cell clones after liver transplantation. Assay: immunoSEQ multiplex PCR; the TCRdb copy retains only in-frame clones and omits some. In the table there are nearly 55,000 clones, about 81% of which are singletons. Material: CD4+ T cells from blood, obtained before liver transplant. The receptors shown here come from a human donor who received a liver transplant.

The V call is TRBV27, the J call TRBJ2-1; 8 nucleotides agree with TRBD2. CDR1 MNHEY and CDR2 SMNVEV come from the germline V gene (reference sequence). Trimming took 4 bases from V and 0 from J; bases not matched to a gene: 5. The CDR3 is 16 residues long. CDR3 sequence: CASSSLSGSSYNEQFF. CDR3 DNA sequence: TGTGCCAGCAGTTCCCTCAGCGGGAGCTCCTACAATGAGCAGTTCTTC.

The chain employs TRBV7-3 and TRBJ1-1; 7 bases line up with TRBD1. The CDR3 spans 16 residues. Trimming at V came to 2 bases and at J to 1 base, leaving 7 bases not matched to a gene. Germline loops: CDR1 SGHTA, CDR2 FQGTGA. The CDR3 here is CASSLFGRGTNTEAFF. The CDR3 nucleotides read TGTGCCAGCAGCTTATTCGGCAGGGGGACGAACACTGAAGCTTTCTTT.

The V and J genes are TRBV6-5 and TRBJ1-2, with D unclear. CDR3 size: 13 residues. Germline values: CDR1 MNHEY, CDR2 SVGAGI. Trimming took 5 bases from V and 4 from J, leaving 11 bases between them. The CDR3 here is CASSAGGFYGYTF. The CDR3 nucleotides read TGTGCCAGCAGTGCGGGCGGGTTCTATGGCTACACCTTC.

The rearrangement joins TRBV5-1 to TRBJ1-4; weak D call: TRBD1 (5 bases). The CDR3 contains 14 residues. V lost 0 bases, J lost 2 bases, and 5 bases lay in between. Germline V lookup: CDR1 SGHRS, CDR2 YFSETQ. The CDR3, as DNA: TGCGCCAGCAGCTTGGCAGGGACTAATGAAAAACTGTTTTTT. Translated, it gives CASSLAGTNEKLFF.

The J gene is TRBJ2-5, the V gene TRBV4-2; no reliable D call. V lost 5 bases and J lost 4, with 11 bases in between. The CDR3 totals 13 residues. Germline CDR1 is LGHNA and CDR2 is YNFKEQ. In nucleotides, the CDR3 is TGTGCCAGCAGCTTGAACCGTCTAGAGACCCAGTACTTC. Its translation: CASSLNRLETQYF.

The chain joins TRBV5-4 to TRBJ1-1; TRBD1 is a possible D gene (5 bases). Germline V gene sequence: CDR1 SGHNT, CDR2 YYREEE (reference sequence). Trimming took off 2 bases at V and 2 bases at J, with 16 bases between the two ends. The CDR3 is 16 amino acids. The CDR3 sequence is CASSFGGGGVNTEAFF. The CDR3 nucleotides read TGTGCCAGCAGCTTCGGCGGGGGTGGGGTTAACACTGAAGCTTTCTTT.

The chain carries TRBV25-1 and TRBJ2-1; weak D call: TRBD1 (7 bases). The CDR3 has 17 residues. Per the germline V gene, CDR1 is MGHDK and CDR2 is SYGVNS. Between the trimmed V and J ends, which lost 1 base and 4 bases, there was a span of 17 bases. The CDR3 nucleotides read TGTGCCAGCAGTGAATCCCGAACAGGGGACTTATACAATGAGCAGTTCTTC. It is translated as CASSESRTGDLYNEQFF.

This clone was seen once. The chain joins TRBV6-1 to TRBJ1-1; D unresolved. The CDR3 length is 13 residues. Germline CDR1 is MNHNS and CDR2 is SASEGT. Trimming took off 4 bases at V and 2 bases at J, with 8 bases between the two ends. CDR3 in amino acids: CASSGQVNTEAFF. The CDR3 coding sequence is TGTGCCAGCAGTGGGCAGGTCAACACTGAAGCTTTCTTT.

This rearrangement joins TRBV30 to TRBJ2-1; maybe TRBD2 (5 bases). Trimming left V 4 bases short and J 5 bases short, with 9 bases between. The germline gives CDR1 GTSNPN, CDR2 SVGIG (reference sequence). This CDR3 has 12 residues. The CDR3 region has the DNA TGTGCCTGGACTAGCTCTAACAATGAGCAGTTCTTC. Protein: CAWTSSNNEQFF.